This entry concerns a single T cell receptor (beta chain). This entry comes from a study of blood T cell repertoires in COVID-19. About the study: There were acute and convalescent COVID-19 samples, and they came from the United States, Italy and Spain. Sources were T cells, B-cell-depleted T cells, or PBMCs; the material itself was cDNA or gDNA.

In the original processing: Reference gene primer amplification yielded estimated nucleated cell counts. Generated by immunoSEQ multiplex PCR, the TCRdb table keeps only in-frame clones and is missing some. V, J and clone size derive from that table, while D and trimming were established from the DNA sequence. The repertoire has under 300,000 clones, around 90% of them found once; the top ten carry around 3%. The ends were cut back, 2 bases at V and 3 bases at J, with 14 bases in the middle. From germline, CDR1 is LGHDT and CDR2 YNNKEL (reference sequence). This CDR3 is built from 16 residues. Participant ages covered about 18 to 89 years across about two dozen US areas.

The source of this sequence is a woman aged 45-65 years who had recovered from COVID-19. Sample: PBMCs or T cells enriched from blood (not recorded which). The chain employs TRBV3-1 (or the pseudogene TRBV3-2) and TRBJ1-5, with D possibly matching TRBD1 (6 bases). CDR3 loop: CASSQHRYRANQPQHF. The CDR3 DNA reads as TGTGCCAGCAGCCAACACCGCTACAGGGCCAATCAGCCCCAGCATTTT.